The following is a T cell receptor (beta chain) sequence with its context. The authors' processing: Reference gene primer amplification yielded estimated nucleated cell counts. Libraries were prepared by immunoSEQ multiplex PCR; TCRdb keeps only in-frame clonotypes and omits some of them. The DNA gave D and trimming, while V, J and clone size come from that table. The sample has around 320,000 clones, about 91% seen once; the top ten hold approximately 7%. This specimen belongs to a study of blood T cell repertoires in COVID-19. The CDR3 runs to 15 residues. Germline V gives CDR1 SGHRS, CDR2 YFSETQ. V was pared by 0 bases and J by 4 bases, with 8 bases between.

The receptor was isolated from a woman under 40 who had recovered from COVID-19. This rearrangement joins TRBV5-1 to TRBJ2-6; weak D call: TRBD2 (5 bases). The sequenced sample consisted of peripheral blood. The CDR3 region is CASSLVLAGANVLTF. DNA of the CDR3: TGCGCCAGCAGCTTGGTGCTAGCCGGGGCCAACGTCCTGACTTTC.